This TCR beta chain was captured in a study of shared clonotypes between healthy human individuals. Whole-study findings and limits: Tissue TCR repertoires likely differ from these blood-only repertoires.

Caucasian adults residing in Nashville, Tennessee made up all the donors. The method was immunoSEQ multiplex PCR; TCRdb's version includes in-frame clones alone and lacks a portion of them. The data contain about half a million clones, approximately 80% of them singletons. This clone occurred once. The antigen remains unidentified. V lost 5 bases and J lost 0; bases outside the gene matches: 22. The CDR3 sequence is 22 residues long. CDR1 and CDR2 (germline): MDHEN, SYDVKM. The chain joins TRBV28 to TRBJ2-5, with 12 bases identical to TRBD1. The sequenced sample consisted of PBMCs. The origin of this receptor is a woman aged 40 to 50 in good health. Some clones in this sample may be carry-over from other donors' samples. CDR3 protein: CASSDAWGQGAASGLYQETQYF. For the CDR3, the DNA is TGTGCCAGCAGTGACGCCTGGGGACAGGGGGCGGCTAGCGGATTGTACCAAGAGACCCAGTACTTC. Complete variable domain (other parts from reference TRBV28 and TRBJ2-5): DVKVTQSSRYLVKRTGEKVFLECVQDMDHENMFWYRQDPGLGLRLIYFSYDVKMKEKGDIPEGYSVSREKKERFSLILESASTNQTSMYLCASSDAWGQGAASGLYQETQYFGPGTRLLVL.